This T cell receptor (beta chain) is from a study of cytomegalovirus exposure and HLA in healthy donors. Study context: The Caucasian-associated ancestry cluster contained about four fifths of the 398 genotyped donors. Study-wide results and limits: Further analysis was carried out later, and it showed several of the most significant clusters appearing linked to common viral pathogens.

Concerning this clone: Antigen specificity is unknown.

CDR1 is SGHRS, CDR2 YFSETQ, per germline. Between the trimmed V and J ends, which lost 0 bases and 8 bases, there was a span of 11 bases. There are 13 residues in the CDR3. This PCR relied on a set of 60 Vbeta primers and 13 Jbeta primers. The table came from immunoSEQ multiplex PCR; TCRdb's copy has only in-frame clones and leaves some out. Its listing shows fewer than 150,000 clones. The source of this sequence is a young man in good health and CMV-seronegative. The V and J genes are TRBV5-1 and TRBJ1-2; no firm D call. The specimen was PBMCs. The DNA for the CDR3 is TGCGCCAGCAGCTTGGAGCAGGCCTGGGGCTACACCTTC. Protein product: CASSLEQAWGYTF.